A single sample is the source of the 10 T cell receptor beta chains below, sequenced in a study of cytomegalovirus exposure and HLA in healthy donors. PCR employed 60 Vbeta and 13 Jbeta primers. The table came from immunoSEQ multiplex PCR; TCRdb's copy has only in-frame clones and leaves some out. The repertoire consists of around 140,000 clones, with around four fifths occurring once and the leading ten covering about 1.5%. The specimen sequenced was PBMCs. The receptors come from a middle-aged man in good health and CMV-seronegative.

This clone was observed a handful of times. This chain links TRBV5-5 with TRBJ2-7, with TRBD1 matching 11 bases. Germline V gene sequence: CDR1 SGHKS, CDR2 YYEKEE (reference sequence). CDR3 length: 16 amino acids. Trimming took 9 bases from V and 3 from J; bases not matched to a gene: 14. In nucleotides, the CDR3 is TGTGCCACCTCAAAACTTCCCGGGACAGGGGGCTACGAGCAGTACTTC. This sequence encodes CATSKLPGTGGYEQYF.

The CDR3 sequence is CASSREGRGLDTQYF. In nucleotides, the CDR3 is TGCGCCAGCAGCCGTGAGGGCAGGGGGCTGGATACGCAGTATTTT. The chain has TRBV5-1 and TRBJ2-3; 8 bases are shared with TRBD1. The CDR3 length is 15 residues. Losses at the gene ends were 4 bases for V and 6 bases for J; bases not matched to a gene: 10. CDR1 SGHRS and CDR2 YFSETQ come from the germline V gene.

The rearrangement uses TRBV2 and TRBJ1-5; 10 bases are a match to TRBD1. Losses at the gene ends were 6 bases for V and 0 bases for J; bases not matched to a gene: 11. The CDR3 has 18 residues. Germline CDR1 SNHLY, CDR2 FYNNEI. The CDR3 is CASRPDRGSSYSNQPQHF. CDR3 sequence (DNA): TGTGCCAGCAGACCGGACAGGGGGTCGAGCTATAGCAATCAGCCCCAGCATTTT.

In its sample, this clone was seen a few times. For the CDR3, the DNA is TGTGCCAGCAGCGAGGGACTAGCGTATGACTCTGGGGCCAACGTCCTGACTTTC. This codes for CASSEGLAYDSGANVLTF. The gene calls are TRBV7-6 and TRBJ2-6; 10 bases are a match to TRBD2. Per the germline V gene, CDR1 is SGHVS and CDR2 is FNYEAQ. This CDR3 has 18 amino acids. The junction had 7 bases not matched to a gene; V was cut back by 5 bases and J by 0 bases.

In DNA, the CDR3 is TGTGCCTGGAGTGTACAGAACTCCAATCAGCCCCAGCATTTT. Its translation: CAWSVQNSNQPQHF. The chain has TRBV30 and TRBJ1-5; no firm D call. This CDR3 spans 14 amino acids. Deletions cut 0 bases from V and 3 bases from J, with 9 bases between. Germline V gene lookup returns CDR1 GTSNPN and CDR2 SVGIG (reference sequence).

The genes are TRBV14 and TRBJ2-5; the match to TRBD2 covers 13 bases. CDR1 and CDR2 from the germline V gene are SGHDN and FVKESK. The length of the CDR3 is 15 residues. V trimming: 5 bases; J trimming: 5 bases; junction bases outside the gene matches: 5. CDR3 bases: TGTGCCAGCAGCATCGGGACTAGCGGGATTGAGACCCAGTACTTC. Protein product: CASSIGTSGIETQYF.

The rearrangement joins TRBV5-1 to TRBJ2-1, with D perhaps TRBD1 (6 bases). CDR1 is SGHRS, CDR2 YFSETQ, per germline. The CDR3 is made up of 15 amino acids. Trimming took off 4 bases at V and 0 bases at J, with 11 bases between the two ends. The CDR3 loop is CASSPAGDSYNEQFF. The CDR3 DNA follows: TGCGCCAGCAGCCCTGCAGGGGACTCCTACAATGAGCAGTTCTTC.

This chain's CDR3 is CAISGGQGSDTQYF. The CDR3 nucleotides are TGTGCCATCAGTGGAGGACAGGGGTCAGATACGCAGTATTTT. The chain combines TRBV10-3 with TRBJ2-3; TRBD1 aligns across 9 bases. This CDR3 comprises 14 residues. Germline CDR1 and CDR2: ENHRY and SYGVKD. The junction had 3 bases not matched to a gene; V was cut back by 4 bases and J by 4 bases.

V gene TRBV7-3 combines with J gene TRBJ2-3, with a tentative D call TRBD2 (6 bases). The CDR3 covers 14 residues. CDR1 SGHTA and CDR2 FQGTGA come from the germline V gene. V gave up 5 bases and J gave up 7 bases, with 16 bases separating them. CDR3 in amino acids: CASSASGLSNTQYF. The CDR3 DNA is TGTGCCAGCAGCGCCTCGGGACTCTCGAATACGCAGTATTTT.

This chain uses TRBV9 with TRBJ2-1; D is undetermined. The ends were cut back, 4 bases at V and 7 bases at J, with 30 bases in the middle. This CDR3 is 19 amino acids long. Germline CDR1 SGDLS, CDR2 YYNGEE. The CDR3 loop reads CASSTSRLSVLEWQNEQFF. DNA of the CDR3: TGTGCCAGCAGCACCTCCCGACTCTCAGTTTTAGAGTGGCAAAATGAGCAGTTCTTC.